The TCR beta chain under discussion was sequenced for a study of technical replicates of blood from several donors. The protocol was immunoSEQ multiplex PCR, while the TCRdb copy is restricted to in-frame clones and leaves out a portion. There are roughly 80,000 clones in the sample; about 89% occur only once, and 0.41% lies in the top ten. Germline CDR1 is SGHAT and CDR2 is FQNNGV. J gave up 0 bases and V 1 base, and 7 bases lay outside the gene matches. This CDR3 has 17 amino acids. The sequence came from a human donor in good health. The rearrangement links TRBV11-2 to TRBJ2-3, with TRBD2 matching 7 bases. Sequencing used T cells isolated from PBMCs. The CDR3 DNA reads as TGTGCCAGCAGCTTAGGGTTTAGCGGGCCTAGCACAGATACGCAGTATTTT. It is translated as CASSLGFSGPSTDTQYF.